Described below is a single T cell receptor (beta chain) sequence and its context. The record originates from a study of blood T cell repertoires in COVID-19. The overall study: Samples representing acute and convalescent COVID-19 were sourced from the United States, Italy and Spain. Sources were T cells, B-cell-depleted T cells, or PBMCs; the material itself was cDNA or gDNA.

The junction had 1 base not matched to a gene; V was cut back by 7 bases and J by 4 bases. The CDR3 covers 13 residues. The method was immunoSEQ multiplex PCR; TCRdb's version includes in-frame clones alone and lacks a portion of them. The sample consists of hundreds of thousands of clones, about 90% of them appearing once. What was sequenced was peripheral blood. The V gene is TRBV12-3 or TRBV12-4, the J gene TRBJ2-7; 13 bases are a match to TRBD2. This TCR came from a woman aged 40 to 55 with COVID-19, enrolled during active disease. CDR3 in DNA: TGTGCCAGCAAACTAGCGGGAGGGTACGAGCAGTACTTC. This translates into CASKLAGGYEQYF.